This entry describes one T cell receptor beta chain. Its antigen is not known. Clones were sequenced by immunoSEQ multiplex PCR, and TCRdb holds only the in-frame ones, with some missing. The profile shows around 25,000 clones, roughly nine tenths of them singletons. The entry originates in a study of tissue T cells after allogeneic stem cell transplantation. For the study at large: This research-autopsy study prospectively enrolled adult allogeneic hematopoietic cell transplant recipients with steroid-refractory graft-versus-host disease.

Study observations and caveats: In patients and mice, blood and spleen missed much of tissue repertoire. Anatomically similar tissues had similar TCR repertoires within each patient. Few T cell clones were shared across patients, but motif clusters showed tissue-specific shared signatures.

J was trimmed by 3 bases and V by 10 bases; bases with no gene match: 11. The CDR3 loop spans 14 amino acids. Germline V gives CDR1 SNHLY, CDR2 FYNNEI. V usage is TRBV2 and J usage is TRBJ2-7; TRBD2 aligns across 8 bases. The origin of this receptor is a male donor at least 60 years old who later had graft-versus-host disease after an allogeneic stem cell transplant. The sequencing used blood, collected before transplantation. The CDR3 loop is CATASTGGVYEQYF. In DNA, the CDR3 is TGTGCCACCGCATCTACCGGGGGGGTCTACGAGCAGTACTTC. Complete variable domain (other parts from reference TRBV2 and TRBJ2-7): EPEVTQTPSHQVTQMGQEVILRCVPISNHLYFYWYRQILGQKVEFLVSFYNNEISEKSEIFDDQFSVERPDGSNFTLKIRSTKLEDSAMYFCATASTGGVYEQYFGPGTRLTVT.